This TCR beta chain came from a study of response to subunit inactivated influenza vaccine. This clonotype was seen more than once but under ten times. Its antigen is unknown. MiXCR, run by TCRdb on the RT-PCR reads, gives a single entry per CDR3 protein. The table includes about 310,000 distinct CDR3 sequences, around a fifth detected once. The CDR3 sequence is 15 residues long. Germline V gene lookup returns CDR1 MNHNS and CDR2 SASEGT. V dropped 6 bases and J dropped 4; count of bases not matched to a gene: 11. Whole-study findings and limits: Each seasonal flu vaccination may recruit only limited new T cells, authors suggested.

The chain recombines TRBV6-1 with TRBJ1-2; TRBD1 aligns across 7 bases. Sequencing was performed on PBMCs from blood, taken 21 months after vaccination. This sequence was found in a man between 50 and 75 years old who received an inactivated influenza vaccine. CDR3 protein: CASSSRAGQFYGYTF. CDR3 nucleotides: TGTGCCAGCAGCTCCCGGGCGGGACAGTTCTATGGCTACACCTTC.